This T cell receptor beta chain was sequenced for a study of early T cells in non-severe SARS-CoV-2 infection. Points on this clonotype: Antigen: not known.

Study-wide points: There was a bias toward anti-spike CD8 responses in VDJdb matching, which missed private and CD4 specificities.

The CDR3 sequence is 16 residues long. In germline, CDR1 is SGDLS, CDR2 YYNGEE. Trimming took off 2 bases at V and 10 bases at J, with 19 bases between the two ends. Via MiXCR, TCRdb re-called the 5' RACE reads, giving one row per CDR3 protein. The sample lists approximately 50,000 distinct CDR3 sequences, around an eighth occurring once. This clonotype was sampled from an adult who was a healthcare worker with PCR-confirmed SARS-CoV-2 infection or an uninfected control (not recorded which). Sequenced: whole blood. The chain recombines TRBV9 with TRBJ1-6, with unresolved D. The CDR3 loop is CASSVFLSPGSSPLHF. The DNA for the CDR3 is TGTGCCAGCAGCGTCTTCCTTTCGCCGGGGAGCTCACCCCTCCACTTT. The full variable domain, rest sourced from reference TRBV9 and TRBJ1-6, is DSGVTQTPKHLITATGQRVTLRCSPRSGDLSVYWYQQSLDQGLQFLIQYYNGEERAKGNILERFSAQQFPDLHSELNLSSLELGDSALYFCASSVFLSPGSSPLHFGNGTRLTVT.